This T cell receptor (beta chain) was found in a study of T-cell memory formation after mild COVID-19. This clonotype was observed a few times. Its specificity is not known. From the 5' RACE reads, TCRdb called clonotypes with MiXCR, one entry per CDR3 protein. The table shows around 440,000 distinct CDR3 sequences, with 15% to 20% occurring only once. This CDR3 is 14 amino acids long. The V gene end was trimmed by 9 bases and the J gene end by 4 bases; junction bases not matched to a gene: 10. The germline V gene encodes CDR1 SGHTA and CDR2 FQGNSA. Findings and limits, study-wide: Confirmation was lacking for SARS-CoV-2 specificity of second-wave clones that peaked on day 37.

The sample taken for sequencing was PBMCs or a T cell subset sorted from them (not recorded which). The chain has TRBV7-2 and TRBJ2-3; 7 positions agree with TRBD2. This TCR came from an adult woman who had mild COVID-19 (a few samples of this study predate the infection). Cell type and time point are not known. The CDR3 region is CASGSGRSPDTQYF. The CDR3 bases are TGTGCCAGTGGTTCCGGGAGGTCTCCAGATACGCAGTATTTT.